Listed below are T cell receptor beta chains from one sample, sequenced in a study of OX40 agonist ivuxolimab in advanced cancers. Sequencing was performed with immunoSEQ multiplex PCR; in TCRdb, only in-frame clones are kept and a portion is missing. The sample contains 75,000 to 100,000 clones, 65% to 90% of which appear only once. Source: CD4+ or CD8+ T cells sorted from blood, taken in a trial of the OX40 agonist ivuxolimab. Every receptor here comes from an adult with an advanced solid tumor such as melanoma, head and neck, liver or kidney cancer. CDR3s leave out the opening cysteine and the closing phenylalanine or tryptophan.

ASSQEWGSYGYT	TRBV5-4	TRBJ1-2
ASSIQGAKIYEQY	TRBV19	TRBJ2-7
ASSKGSGTNVYEQY	TRBV11-2	TRBJ2-7
SVGWASGSNTGELF	TRBV29-1	TRBJ2-2
AIRDRDSPNQPQH	TRBV10-3	TRBJ1-5
ASSWGSRGPSYEQY	TRBV7-8	TRBJ2-7
ASSLTSGRVDTQY	TRBV11-2	TRBJ2-3
ASSLGRTRSYEQY	TRBV7-2	TRBJ2-7
ASRSQGVEEKLF	TRBV5-6	TRBJ1-4
ASSSKSGGRYEQY	TRBV7-2	TRBJ2-7
ASSKDSSKATGNTIY	TRBV21-1	TRBJ1-3
ASSIRATSGTRGETQY	TRBV19	TRBJ2-5
ASSRGLAGSTQY	TRBV2	TRBJ2-5
ASGRVGLAGGETQY	TRBV12-5	TRBJ2-5
ASTTGGNTEAF	TRBV2	TRBJ1-1
ASSSSGGGGANEQF	TRBV7-8	TRBJ2-1
ASSLGGGSWEQF	TRBV5-1	TRBJ2-1
ASSLESGRVMNTEAF	TRBV7-3	TRBJ1-1
AWSLEGRRLATNEKLF	TRBV30	TRBJ1-4
ASSFGPNLSSGNTIY	TRBV5-5	TRBJ1-3
ASSQDDFRTYANTGELF	TRBV4-3	TRBJ2-2
ASSPISGAWDTEAF	TRBV5-4	TRBJ1-1
ASDRGTSGDLANVLT	TRBV9	TRBJ2-6
ASSLDGTYNEQF	TRBV5-1	TRBJ2-1
ASRGGDRGTEAF	TRBV25-1	TRBJ1-1
ASSPQRGAMNTEAF	TRBV18	TRBJ1-1
ASSIGVADQETQY	TRBV5-1	TRBJ2-5
ASSSGNEQF	TRBV11-2	TRBJ2-1
ASSRAAPSTDTQY	TRBV14	TRBJ2-3
ASSKTYKTTCSYEQY	TRBV21-1	TRBJ2-7
ASSPEGTNGYT	TRBV5-1	TRBJ1-2
AISESSGSGNQPQH	TRBV10-3	TRBJ1-5
ASSSGTGGYNEQF	TRBV5-1	TRBJ2-1
ASRLINQPQH	TRBV28	TRBJ1-5
ASSLESGVHQPQH	TRBV11-2	TRBJ1-5
GTGELQGYT	TRBV29-1	TRBJ1-2
ASSLGTSGRNSYEQY	TRBV5-4	TRBJ2-7
ASSLQGGNTEAF	TRBV7-6	TRBJ1-1
ASTSPVGGNEKLF	TRBV28	TRBJ1-4
ASSHDQNQPQH	TRBV4-1	TRBJ1-5
AWSVRRNEKLF	TRBV30	TRBJ1-4
SVSRARQETQY	TRBV29-1	TRBJ2-5
SGAGDRTSSYNEQF	TRBV29-1	TRBJ2-1
ASSLTDTQY	TRBV5-6	TRBJ2-3
ASSYRGGPNTEAF	TRBV5-5	TRBJ1-1